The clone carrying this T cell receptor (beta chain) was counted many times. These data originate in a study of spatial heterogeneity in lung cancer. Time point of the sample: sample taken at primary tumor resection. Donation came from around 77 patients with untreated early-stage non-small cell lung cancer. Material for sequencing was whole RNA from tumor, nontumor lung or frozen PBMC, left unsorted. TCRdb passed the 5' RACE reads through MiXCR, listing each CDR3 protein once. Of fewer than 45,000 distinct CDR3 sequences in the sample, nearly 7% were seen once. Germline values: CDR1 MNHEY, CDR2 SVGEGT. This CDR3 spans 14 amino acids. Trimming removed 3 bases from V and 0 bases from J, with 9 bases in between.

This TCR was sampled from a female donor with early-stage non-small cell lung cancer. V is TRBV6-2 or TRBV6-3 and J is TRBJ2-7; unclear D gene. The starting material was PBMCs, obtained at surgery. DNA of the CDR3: TGTGCCAGCAGTTATGGCTCCAGCTCCTACGAGCAGTACTTC. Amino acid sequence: CASSYGSSSYEQYF.